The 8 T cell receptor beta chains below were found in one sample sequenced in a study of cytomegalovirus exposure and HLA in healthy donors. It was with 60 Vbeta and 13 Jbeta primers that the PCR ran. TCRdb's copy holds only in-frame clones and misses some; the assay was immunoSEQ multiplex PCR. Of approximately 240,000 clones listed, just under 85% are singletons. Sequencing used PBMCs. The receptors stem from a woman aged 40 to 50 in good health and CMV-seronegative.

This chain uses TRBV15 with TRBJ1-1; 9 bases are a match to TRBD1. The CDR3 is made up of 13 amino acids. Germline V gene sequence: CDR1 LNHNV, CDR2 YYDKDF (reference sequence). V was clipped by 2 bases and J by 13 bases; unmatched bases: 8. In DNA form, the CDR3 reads TGTGCCACCAGCAGACCCGGGACAGGGTTGGTTTTCTTT. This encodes CATSRPGTGLVFF.

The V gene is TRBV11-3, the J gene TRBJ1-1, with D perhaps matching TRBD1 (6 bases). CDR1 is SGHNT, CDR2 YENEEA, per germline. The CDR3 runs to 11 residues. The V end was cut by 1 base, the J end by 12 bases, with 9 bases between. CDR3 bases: TGTGCCAGCAGCTTAGGAGACAGGACTTTCTTT. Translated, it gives CASSLGDRTFF.

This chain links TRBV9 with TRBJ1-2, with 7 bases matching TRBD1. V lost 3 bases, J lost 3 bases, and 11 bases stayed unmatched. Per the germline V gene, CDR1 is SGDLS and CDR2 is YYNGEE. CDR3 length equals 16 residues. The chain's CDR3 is CASSAQGQALDYGYTF. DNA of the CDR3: TGTGCCAGCAGCGCGCAAGGACAGGCACTGGACTATGGCTACACCTTC.

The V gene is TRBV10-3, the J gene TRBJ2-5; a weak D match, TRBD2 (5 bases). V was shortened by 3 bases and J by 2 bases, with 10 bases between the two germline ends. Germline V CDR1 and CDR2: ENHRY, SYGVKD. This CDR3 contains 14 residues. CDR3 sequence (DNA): TGTGCCATCAGTGATGTCGGGATGCAAGAGACCCAGTACTTC. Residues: CAISDVGMQETQYF.

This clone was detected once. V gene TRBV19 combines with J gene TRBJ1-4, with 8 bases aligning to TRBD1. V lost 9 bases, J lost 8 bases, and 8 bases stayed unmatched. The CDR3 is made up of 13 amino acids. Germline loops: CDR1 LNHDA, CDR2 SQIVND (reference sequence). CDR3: CASRRGRLEKLFF. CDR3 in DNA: TGTGCCAGCCGCAGGGGGCGCCTGGAAAAACTGTTTTTT.

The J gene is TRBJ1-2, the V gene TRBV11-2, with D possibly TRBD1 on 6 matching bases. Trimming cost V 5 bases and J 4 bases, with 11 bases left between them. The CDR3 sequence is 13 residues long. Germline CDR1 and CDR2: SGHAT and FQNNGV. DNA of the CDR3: TGTGCCAGCAGCAGGGACACAGGCTATGGCTACACCTTC. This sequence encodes CASSRDTGYGYTF. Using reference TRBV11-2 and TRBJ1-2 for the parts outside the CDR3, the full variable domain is EAGVAQSPRYKIIEKRQSVAFWCNPISGHATLYWYQQILGQGPKLLIQFQNNGVVDDSQLPKDRFSAERLKGVDSTLKIQPAKLEDSAVYLCASSRDTGYGYTFGSGTRLTVV.

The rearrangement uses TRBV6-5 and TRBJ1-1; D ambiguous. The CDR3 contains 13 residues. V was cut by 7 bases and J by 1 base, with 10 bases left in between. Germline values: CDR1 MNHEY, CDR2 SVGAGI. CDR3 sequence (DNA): TGTGCCAGCACCGTACACCCGAACACTGAAGCTTTCTTT. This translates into CASTVHPNTEAFF.

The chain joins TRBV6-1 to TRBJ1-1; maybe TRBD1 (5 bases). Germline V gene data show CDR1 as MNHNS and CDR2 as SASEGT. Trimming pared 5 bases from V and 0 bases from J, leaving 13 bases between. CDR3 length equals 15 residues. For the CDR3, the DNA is TGTGCCAGCAGTCCGCAGACAGCTATGAACACTGAAGCTTTCTTT. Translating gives CASSPQTAMNTEAFF.